This TCR beta chain was captured by sequencing in a study of control samples from healthy donors and cancer patients. Sequenced by immunoSEQ multiplex PCR; TCRdb stores in-frame clones only, minus some. The sample yields about 160,000 clones, about 94% seen once. Germline lookup yields CDR1 MNHEY and CDR2 SVGEGT. The CDR3 is 16 residues long. The J segment lost 7 bases and the V segment lost 1 base, leaving 10 bases of the junction unmatched. This sequence joins TRBV6-2 or TRBV6-3 and TRBJ2-3; TRBD2 matches 8 bases. The sequence was collected from a man aged 55-75 years with colorectal cancer. Sequences were obtained from PBMCs. The CDR3 coding sequence is TGTGCCAGCAGTTACTTAAGGCGGGGGGTCGGAAATACGCAGTATTTT. Protein: CASSYLRRGVGNTQYF.